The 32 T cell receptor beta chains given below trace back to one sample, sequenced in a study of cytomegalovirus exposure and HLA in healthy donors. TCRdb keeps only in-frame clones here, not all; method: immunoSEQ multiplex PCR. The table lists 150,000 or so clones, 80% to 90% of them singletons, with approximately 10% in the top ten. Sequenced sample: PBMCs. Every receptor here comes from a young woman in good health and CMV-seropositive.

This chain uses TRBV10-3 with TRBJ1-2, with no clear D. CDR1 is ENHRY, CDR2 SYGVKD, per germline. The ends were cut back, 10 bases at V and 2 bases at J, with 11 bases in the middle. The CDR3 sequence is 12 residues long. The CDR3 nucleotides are TGTGCCACGAGCAGCGGGAACTATGGCTACACCTTC. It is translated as CATSSGNYGYTF.

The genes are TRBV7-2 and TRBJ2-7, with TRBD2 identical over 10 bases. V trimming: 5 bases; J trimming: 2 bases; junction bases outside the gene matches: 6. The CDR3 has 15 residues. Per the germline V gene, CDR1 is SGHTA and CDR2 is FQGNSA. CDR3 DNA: TGTGCCAGCAGCCCCGGAGGACTAGCGGCCTACGAGCAGTACTTC. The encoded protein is CASSPGGLAAYEQYF.

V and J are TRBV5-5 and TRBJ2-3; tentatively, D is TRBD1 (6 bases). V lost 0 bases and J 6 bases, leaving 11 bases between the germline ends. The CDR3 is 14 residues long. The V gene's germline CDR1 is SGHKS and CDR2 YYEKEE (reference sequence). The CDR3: CASSLEGQGDTQYF. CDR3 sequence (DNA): TGTGCCAGCAGCTTGGAGGGGCAGGGGGATACGCAGTATTTT.

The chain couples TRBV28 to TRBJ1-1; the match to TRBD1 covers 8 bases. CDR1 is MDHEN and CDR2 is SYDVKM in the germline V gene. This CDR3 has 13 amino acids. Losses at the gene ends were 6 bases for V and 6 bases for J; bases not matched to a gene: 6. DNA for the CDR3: TGTGCCAGCAGGAGACAGGGGTCCCCTGAAGCTTTCTTT. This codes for CASRRQGSPEAFF.

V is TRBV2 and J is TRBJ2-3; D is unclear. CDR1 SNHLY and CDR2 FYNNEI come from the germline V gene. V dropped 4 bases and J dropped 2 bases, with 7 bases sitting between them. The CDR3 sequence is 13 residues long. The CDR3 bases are TGTGCCAGCAGTGGGCCCCACACAGATACGCAGTATTTT. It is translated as CASSGPHTDTQYF.

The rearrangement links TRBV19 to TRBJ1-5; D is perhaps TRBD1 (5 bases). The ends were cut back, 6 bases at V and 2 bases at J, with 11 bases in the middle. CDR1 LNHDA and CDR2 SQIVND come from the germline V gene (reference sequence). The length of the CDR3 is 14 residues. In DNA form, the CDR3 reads TGTGCCAGTAGGCAGGGCGAGGGCAATCAGCCCCAGCATTTT. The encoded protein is CASRQGEGNQPQHF.

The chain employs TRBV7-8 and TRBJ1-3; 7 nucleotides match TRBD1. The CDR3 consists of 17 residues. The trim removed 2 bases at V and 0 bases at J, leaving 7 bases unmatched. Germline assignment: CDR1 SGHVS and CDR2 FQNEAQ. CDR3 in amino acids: CASSLIGPGGSGNTIYF. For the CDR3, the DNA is TGTGCCAGCAGCTTAATAGGTCCAGGGGGCTCTGGAAACACCATATATTTT.

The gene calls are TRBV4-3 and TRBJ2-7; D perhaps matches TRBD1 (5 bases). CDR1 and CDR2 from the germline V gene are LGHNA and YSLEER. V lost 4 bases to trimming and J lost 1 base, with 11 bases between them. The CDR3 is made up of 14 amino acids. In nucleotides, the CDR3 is TGCGCCAGCAGCCTGAGCAGGGTGTCCTACGAGCAGTACTTC. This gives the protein CASSLSRVSYEQYF.

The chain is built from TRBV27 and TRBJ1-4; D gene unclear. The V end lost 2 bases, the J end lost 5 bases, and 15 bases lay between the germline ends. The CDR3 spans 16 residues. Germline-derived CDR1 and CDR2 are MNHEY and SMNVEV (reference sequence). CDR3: CASSLVPQAVNEKLFF. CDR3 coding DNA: TGTGCCAGCAGTTTAGTACCCCAGGCCGTAAATGAAAAACTGTTTTTT. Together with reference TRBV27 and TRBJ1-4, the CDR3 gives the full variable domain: EAQVTQNPRYLITVTGKKLTVTCSQNMNHEYMSWYRQDPGLGLRQIYYSMNVEVTDKGDVPEGYKVSRKEKRNFPLILESPSPNQTSLYFCASSLVPQAVNEKLFFGSGTQLSVL.

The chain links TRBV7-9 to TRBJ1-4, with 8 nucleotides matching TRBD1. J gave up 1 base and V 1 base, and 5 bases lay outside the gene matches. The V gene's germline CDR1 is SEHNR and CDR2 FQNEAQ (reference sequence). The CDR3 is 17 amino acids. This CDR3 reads CASSLDHTGGTNEKLFF. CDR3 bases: TGTGCCAGCAGCTTAGACCACACAGGGGGAACTAATGAAAAACTGTTTTTT. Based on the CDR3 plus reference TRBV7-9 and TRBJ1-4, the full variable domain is DTGVSQNPRHKITKRGQNVTFRCDPISEHNRLYWYRQTLGQGPEFLTYFQNEAQLEKSRLLSDRFSAERPKGSFSTLEIQRTEQGDSAMYLCASSLDHTGGTNEKLFFGSGTQLSVL.

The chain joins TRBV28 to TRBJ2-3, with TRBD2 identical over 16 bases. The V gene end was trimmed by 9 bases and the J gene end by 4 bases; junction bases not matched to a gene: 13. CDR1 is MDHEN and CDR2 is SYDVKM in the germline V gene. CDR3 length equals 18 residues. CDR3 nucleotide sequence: TGTGCCAGAACGGCCCCGGGACTAGCGGGGGGGCCTTCAGATACGCAGTATTTT. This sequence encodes CARTAPGLAGGPSDTQYF.

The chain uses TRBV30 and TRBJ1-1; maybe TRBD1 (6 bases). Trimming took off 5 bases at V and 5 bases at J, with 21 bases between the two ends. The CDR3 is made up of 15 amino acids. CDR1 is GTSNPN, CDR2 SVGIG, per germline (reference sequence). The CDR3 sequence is CAWALYTGRGTEAFF. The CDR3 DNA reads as TGTGCCTGGGCCCTTTACACAGGGAGGGGAACTGAAGCTTTCTTT.

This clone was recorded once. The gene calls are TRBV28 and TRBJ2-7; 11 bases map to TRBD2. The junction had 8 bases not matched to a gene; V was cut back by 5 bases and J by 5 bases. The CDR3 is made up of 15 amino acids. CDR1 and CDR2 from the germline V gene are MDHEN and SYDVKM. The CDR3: CASSILAGAPDEQYF. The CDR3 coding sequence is TGTGCCAGCAGTATACTAGCGGGGGCTCCGGACGAGCAGTACTTC.

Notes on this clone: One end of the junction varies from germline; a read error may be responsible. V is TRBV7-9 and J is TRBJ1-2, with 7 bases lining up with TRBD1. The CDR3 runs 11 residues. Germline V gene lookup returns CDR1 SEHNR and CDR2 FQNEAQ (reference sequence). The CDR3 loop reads CASSFRQGQAF. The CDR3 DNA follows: TGTGCCAGCAGCTTCCGACAGGGTCAGGCCTTC. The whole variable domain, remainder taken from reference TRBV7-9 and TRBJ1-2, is DTGVSQNPRHKITKRGQNVTFRCDPISEHNRLYWYRQTLGQGPEFLTYFQNEAQLEKSRLLSDRFSAERPKGSFSTLEIQRTEQGDSAMYLCASSFRQGQAFGSGTRLTVV.

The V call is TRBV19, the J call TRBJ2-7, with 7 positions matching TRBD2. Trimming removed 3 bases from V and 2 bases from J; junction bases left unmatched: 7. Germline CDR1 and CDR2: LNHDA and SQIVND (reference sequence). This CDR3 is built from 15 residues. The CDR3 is CASSIVGTTAYEQYF. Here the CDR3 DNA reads TGTGCCAGTAGTATTGTGGGGACTACGGCCTACGAGCAGTACTTC.

The CDR3 sequence: CASSLGARAGKDTQYF. In DNA, the CDR3 is TGTGCCAGCAGCCTAGGCGCGCGGGCGGGGAAGGATACGCAGTATTTT. The rearrangement links TRBV7-8 to TRBJ2-3; TRBD2 is a possible D gene (6 bases). The V end lost 5 bases, the J end lost 6 bases, and 21 bases lay between the germline ends. The germline V gene encodes CDR1 SGHVS and CDR2 FQNEAQ. The CDR3 totals 16 residues.

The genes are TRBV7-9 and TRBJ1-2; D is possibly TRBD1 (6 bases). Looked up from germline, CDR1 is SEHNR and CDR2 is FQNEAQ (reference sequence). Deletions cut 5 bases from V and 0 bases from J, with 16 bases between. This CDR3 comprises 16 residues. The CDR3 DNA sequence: TGTGCCAGCAGCCACCCCCGACAGGCCCCTAACTATGGCTACACCTTC. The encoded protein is CASSHPRQAPNYGYTF.

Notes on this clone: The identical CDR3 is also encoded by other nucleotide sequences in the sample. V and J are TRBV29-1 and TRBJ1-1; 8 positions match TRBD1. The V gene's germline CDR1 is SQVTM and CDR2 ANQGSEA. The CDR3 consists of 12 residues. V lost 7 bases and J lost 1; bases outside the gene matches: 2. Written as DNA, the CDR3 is TGCAGCGCCGGACAGGGGAACACTGAAGCTTTCTTT. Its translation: CSAGQGNTEAFF.

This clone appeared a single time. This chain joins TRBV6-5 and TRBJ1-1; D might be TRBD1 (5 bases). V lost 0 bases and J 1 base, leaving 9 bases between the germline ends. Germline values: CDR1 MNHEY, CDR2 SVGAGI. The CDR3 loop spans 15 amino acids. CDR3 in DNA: TGTGCCAGCAGTTACTCGGGCAGGGCGAACACTGAAGCTTTCTTT. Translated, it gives CASSYSGRANTEAFF.

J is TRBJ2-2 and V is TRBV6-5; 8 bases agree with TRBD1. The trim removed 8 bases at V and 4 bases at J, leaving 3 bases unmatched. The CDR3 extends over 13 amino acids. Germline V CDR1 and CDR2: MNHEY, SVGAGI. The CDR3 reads CASLDRGTGELFF. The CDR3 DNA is TGTGCCAGCCTCGACAGGGGCACCGGGGAGCTGTTTTTT.

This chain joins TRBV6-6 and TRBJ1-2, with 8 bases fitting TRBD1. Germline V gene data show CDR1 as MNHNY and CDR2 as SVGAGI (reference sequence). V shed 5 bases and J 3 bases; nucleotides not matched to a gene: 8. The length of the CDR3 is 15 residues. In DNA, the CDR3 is TGTGCCAGCAGTCACCGGGTGACAGGGGACTATGGCTACACCTTC. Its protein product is CASSHRVTGDYGYTF.

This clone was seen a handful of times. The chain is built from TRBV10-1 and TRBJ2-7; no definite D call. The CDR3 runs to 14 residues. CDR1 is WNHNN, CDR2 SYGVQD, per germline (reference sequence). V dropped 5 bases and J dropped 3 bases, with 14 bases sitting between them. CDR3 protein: CASSPSVSSYEQYF. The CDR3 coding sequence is TGCGCCAGCAGTCCGTCTGTCTCTAGCTACGAGCAGTACTTC.

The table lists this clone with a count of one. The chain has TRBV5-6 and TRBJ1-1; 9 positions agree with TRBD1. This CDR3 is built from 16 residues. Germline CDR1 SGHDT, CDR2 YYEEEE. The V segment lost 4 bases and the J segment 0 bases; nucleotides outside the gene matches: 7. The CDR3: CASSHLGQGMNTEAFF. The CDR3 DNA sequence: TGTGCCAGCAGCCATTTAGGACAGGGGATGAACACTGAAGCTTTCTTT.

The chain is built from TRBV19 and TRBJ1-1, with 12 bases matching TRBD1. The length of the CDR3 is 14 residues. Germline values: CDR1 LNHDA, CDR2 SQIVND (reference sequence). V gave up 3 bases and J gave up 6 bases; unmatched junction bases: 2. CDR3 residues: CASSMGQGASEAFF. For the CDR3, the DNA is TGTGCCAGTAGTATGGGACAGGGGGCATCTGAAGCTTTCTTT.

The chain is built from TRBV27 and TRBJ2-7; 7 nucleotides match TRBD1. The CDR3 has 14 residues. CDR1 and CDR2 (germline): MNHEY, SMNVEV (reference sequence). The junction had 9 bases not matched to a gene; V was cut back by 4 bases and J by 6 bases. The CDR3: CASSSDPTGPEQYF. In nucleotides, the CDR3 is TGTGCCAGCAGTTCCGACCCGACAGGGCCCGAGCAGTACTTC.

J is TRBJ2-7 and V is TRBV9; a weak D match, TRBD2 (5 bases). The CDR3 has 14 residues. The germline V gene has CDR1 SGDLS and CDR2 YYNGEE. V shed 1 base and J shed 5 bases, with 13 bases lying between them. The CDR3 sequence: CASSVRGGPHEQYF. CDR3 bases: TGTGCCAGCAGCGTAAGAGGAGGTCCCCACGAGCAGTACTTC. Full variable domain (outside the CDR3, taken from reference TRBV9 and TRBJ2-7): DSGVTQTPKHLITATGQRVTLRCSPRSGDLSVYWYQQSLDQGLQFLIQYYNGEERAKGNILERFSAQQFPDLHSELNLSSLELGDSALYFCASSVRGGPHEQYFGPGTRLTVT.

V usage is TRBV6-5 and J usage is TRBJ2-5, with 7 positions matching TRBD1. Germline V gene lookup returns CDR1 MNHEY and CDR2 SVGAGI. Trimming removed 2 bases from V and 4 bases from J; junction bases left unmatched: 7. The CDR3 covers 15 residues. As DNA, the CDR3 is TGTGCCAGCAGTTACGGCAGGGGGTTTGGAGAGACCCAGTACTTC. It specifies CASSYGRGFGETQYF.

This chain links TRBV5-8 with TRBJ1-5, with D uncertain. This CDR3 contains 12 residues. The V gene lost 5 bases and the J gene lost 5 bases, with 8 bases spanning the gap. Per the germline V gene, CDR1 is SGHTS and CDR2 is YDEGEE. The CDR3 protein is CASRSGYQPQHF. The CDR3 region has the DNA TGTGCCAGCAGATCCGGTTATCAGCCCCAGCATTTT.

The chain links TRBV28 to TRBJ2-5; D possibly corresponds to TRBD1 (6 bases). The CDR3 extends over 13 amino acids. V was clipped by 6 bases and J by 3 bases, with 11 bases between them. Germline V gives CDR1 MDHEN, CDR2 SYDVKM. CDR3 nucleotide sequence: TGTGCCAGCAGCCCGGACAGCAAAGAGACCCAGTACTTC. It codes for CASSPDSKETQYF.

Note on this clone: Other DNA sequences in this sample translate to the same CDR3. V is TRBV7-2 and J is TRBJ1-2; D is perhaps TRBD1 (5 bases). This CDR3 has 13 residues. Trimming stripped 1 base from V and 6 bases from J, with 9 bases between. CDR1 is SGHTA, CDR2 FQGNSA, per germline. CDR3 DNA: TGTGCCAGCAGCTTAGGAGGCAGGGATGGCTACACCTTC. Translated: CASSLGGRDGYTF.

CDR3 region: CASRRGTPSSYEQYF. The CDR3 region has the DNA TGTGCCAGCAGACGCGGTACGCCCTCATCCTACGAGCAGTACTTC. The rearrangement links TRBV6-5 to TRBJ2-7, with unresolved D. Trimming cost V 6 bases and J 1 base, with 16 bases left between them. Per the germline V gene, CDR1 is MNHEY and CDR2 is SVGAGI. This CDR3 spans 15 amino acids.

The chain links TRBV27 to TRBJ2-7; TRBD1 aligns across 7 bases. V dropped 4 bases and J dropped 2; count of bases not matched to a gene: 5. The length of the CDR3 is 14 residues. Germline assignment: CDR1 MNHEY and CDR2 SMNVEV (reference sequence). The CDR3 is CASSYKQGTYEQYF. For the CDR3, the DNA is TGTGCCAGCAGTTACAAACAGGGGACCTACGAGCAGTACTTC.